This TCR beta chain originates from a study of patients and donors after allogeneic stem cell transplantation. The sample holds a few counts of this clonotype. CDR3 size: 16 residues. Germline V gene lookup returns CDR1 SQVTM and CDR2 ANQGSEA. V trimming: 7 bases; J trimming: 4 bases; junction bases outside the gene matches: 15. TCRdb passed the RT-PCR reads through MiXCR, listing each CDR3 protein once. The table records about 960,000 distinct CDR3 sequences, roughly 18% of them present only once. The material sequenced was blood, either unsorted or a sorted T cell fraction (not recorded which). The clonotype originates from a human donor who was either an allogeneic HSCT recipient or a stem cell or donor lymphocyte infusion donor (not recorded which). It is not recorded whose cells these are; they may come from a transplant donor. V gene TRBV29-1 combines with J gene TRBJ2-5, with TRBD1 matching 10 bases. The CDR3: CSAYPPRDRGRETQYF. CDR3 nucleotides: TGCAGCGCTTATCCGCCCCGGGACAGGGGTAGAGAGACCCAGTACTTC.